Included here is one T cell receptor (beta chain) sequence, with context. Antigen specificity is unknown. The germline V gene has CDR1 SEHNR and CDR2 FQNEAQ (reference sequence). V shed 3 bases, J shed 1 base, and the junction held 4 bases outside the gene matches. The CDR3 loop spans 15 amino acids. The record originates from a study of cytomegalovirus exposure and HLA in healthy donors. Study observations and caveats: The authors considered a cluster of highly shared sequence variants likely to be a sequencing artifact.

PCR primers comprised 60 Vbeta and 13 Jbeta primers. Original analysis: In a later analysis, the count reached about 80 million unique TCR beta chains, with 8.5 million to 14 million shared. The table came from immunoSEQ multiplex PCR; TCRdb's copy has only in-frame clones and leaves some out. That table furnishes V, J and clone size, whereas the DNA furnished D and trimming. The table records approximately 120,000 clones, 75% to 85% of them present only once. The rearrangement uses TRBV7-9 and TRBJ1-1; TRBD1 matches 8 bases. The receptor comes from a woman aged 45 to 65 in good health and CMV-seropositive. The material sequenced was PBMCs. CDR3 residues: CASSLGQAENTEAFF. CDR3 bases: TGTGCCAGCAGCTTGGGACAGGCCGAGAACACTGAAGCTTTCTTT.